These 10 T cell receptor beta chains were all obtained from the same sample, sequenced in a study of blood T cell repertoires in COVID-19. Profiling relied on immunoSEQ multiplex PCR, and the TCRdb table lists in-frame clones only, not all of them. The data hold some 250,000 clones, with more than 80% observed a single time. What was sequenced was peripheral blood. The receptors shown here come from a woman aged 80 or over with COVID-19, enrolled during active disease.

The table lists this clone with a count of one. This sequence joins TRBV19 and TRBJ1-1; 8 bases align to TRBD1. Germline CDR1 is LNHDA and CDR2 is SQIVND (reference sequence). CDR3 length equals 14 residues. Germline trimming cut 2 bases from V and 3 bases from J; bases unmatched to any gene: 2. The CDR3 region has the DNA TGTGCCAGTAGTATAAACAGGGGGGACACTGAAGCTTTCTTT. Translating it yields CASSINRGDTEAFF.

The chain is built from TRBV4-1 and TRBJ1-5; TRBD1 matches 7 bases. The V gene's germline CDR1 is MGHRA and CDR2 YSYEKL. CDR3 size: 15 residues. Losses at the gene ends were 8 bases for V and 0 bases for J; bases not matched to a gene: 7. DNA of the CDR3: TGCGCCAGCGGGAATAGACAGGGTAGCAATCAGCCCCAGCATTTT. Translated, it gives CASGNRQGSNQPQHF.

V gene TRBV20-1 combines with J gene TRBJ2-3; D remains ambiguous. The CDR3 consists of 11 residues. V was clipped by 3 bases and J by 2 bases, with 3 bases between them. CDR1 and CDR2 from the germline V gene are DFQATT and SNEGSKA (reference sequence). The CDR3 here is CSASYTDTQYF. CDR3 nucleotides: TGCAGTGCTAGTTACACAGATACGCAGTATTTT.

As regards this clone: Within the sample, other DNA sequences also encode this same CDR3. This rearrangement joins TRBV7-2 to TRBJ1-1, with D possibly being TRBD1 (6 bases). Germline values: CDR1 SGHTA, CDR2 FQGNSA. The CDR3 covers 14 residues. Trimming removed 4 bases at V and 10 bases at J, with 19 bases between. The CDR3: CASSSHGTGGRAFF. CDR3 DNA: TGTGCCAGCAGCTCCCACGGGACGGGGGGCCGAGCTTTCTTT.

The gene calls are TRBV7-8 and TRBJ2-7, with 14 positions matching TRBD2. CDR3 size: 17 residues. Germline CDR1 is SGHVS and CDR2 is FQNEAQ. Trimming took 3 bases from V and 0 from J; bases not matched to a gene: 4. DNA for the CDR3: TGTGCCAGCAGCTTGAGGACTAGCGGGAGGTACTCCTACGAGCAGTACTTC. It specifies CASSLRTSGRYSYEQYF.

This chain connects TRBV7-9 to TRBJ2-1; weak D call: TRBD2 (5 bases). Germline lookup yields CDR1 SEHNR and CDR2 FQNEAQ (reference sequence). Trimming shortened V by 1 base and J by 10 bases, and 8 bases separated the two germline ends. The CDR3 extends over 12 amino acids. CDR3 residues: CASSLVGGEQFF. In DNA, the CDR3 is TGTGCCAGCAGCTTAGTAGGCGGGGAGCAGTTCTTC.

The chain employs TRBV30 and TRBJ1-4, with D perhaps matching TRBD1 (5 bases). In germline, CDR1 is GTSNPN, CDR2 SVGIG (reference sequence). This CDR3 region has 16 residues. The V end was cut by 0 bases, the J end by 8 bases, with 19 bases between. Here the CDR3 reads CAWSVRNFRAPEKLFF. CDR3 DNA: TGTGCCTGGAGTGTAAGGAATTTCAGGGCGCCCGAAAAACTGTTTTTT. The whole variable domain, filled in from reference TRBV30 and TRBJ1-4, reads SQTIHQWPATLVQPVGSPLSLECTVEGTSNPNLYWYRQAAGRGLQLLFYSVGIGQISSEVPQNLSASRPQDRQFILSSKKLLLSDSGFYLCAWSVRNFRAPEKLFFGSGTQLSVL.

This rearrangement joins TRBV5-1 to TRBJ2-6; D not resolved. V was pared by 1 base and J by 2 bases, with 4 bases between. The CDR3 is 14 residues long. Germline V lookup: CDR1 SGHRS, CDR2 YFSETQ. The CDR3: CASSLTAGANVLTF. The CDR3 DNA reads as TGCGCCAGCAGCTTGACGGCTGGGGCCAACGTCCTGACTTTC.

The chain combines TRBV10-2 with TRBJ2-7; 10 bases are a match to TRBD2. Unmatched junction bases numbered 8, after V lost 3 bases and J lost 3 bases. CDR1 is WSHSY and CDR2 is SAAADI in the germline V gene. The CDR3 loop spans 16 amino acids. Here the CDR3 DNA reads TGCGCCAGCAGTGATAGACTAGCGGGCTCGCTCTACGAGCAGTACTTC. This sequence encodes CASSDRLAGSLYEQYF.

This chain links TRBV28 with TRBJ2-5; D possibly corresponds to TRBD2 (6 bases). The V end was cut by 3 bases, the J end by 3 bases, with 14 bases between. Germline CDR1 is MDHEN and CDR2 is SYDVKM. This CDR3 comprises 15 residues. CDR3 DNA sequence: TGTGCCAGCAGTTTCCCGGGGGTGGTGAAAGAGACCCAGTACTTC. Translated, it gives CASSFPGVVKETQYF.